This T cell receptor (beta chain) was documented in a study of response to subunit inactivated influenza vaccine. Study-wide findings and caveats: Each seasonal flu vaccination may recruit only limited new T cells, authors suggested.

This clonotype was counted ten times or more. Its target is unknown. This CDR3 comprises 17 residues. J gave up 4 bases and V 5 bases, and 13 bases lay outside the gene matches. Germline lookup yields CDR1 LGHNA and CDR2 YSLEER. TCRdb re-called the RT-PCR reads through MiXCR, storing one row per CDR3 protein. Of about 180,000 distinct CDR3 sequences in the sample, approximately 9.2% were seen once. The clonotype was recovered from a man aged 50 to 60 who received an inactivated influenza vaccine. Material: non-naive T cells sorted from PBMCs, obtained on the day of vaccination. V usage is TRBV4-3 and J usage is TRBJ1-2; 10 nucleotides align to TRBD1. As DNA, the CDR3 is TGCGCCAGCAGCGAAAGGGACAGGGGTCCGACTATCTATGGCTACACCTTC. It is translated as CASSERDRGPTIYGYTF.